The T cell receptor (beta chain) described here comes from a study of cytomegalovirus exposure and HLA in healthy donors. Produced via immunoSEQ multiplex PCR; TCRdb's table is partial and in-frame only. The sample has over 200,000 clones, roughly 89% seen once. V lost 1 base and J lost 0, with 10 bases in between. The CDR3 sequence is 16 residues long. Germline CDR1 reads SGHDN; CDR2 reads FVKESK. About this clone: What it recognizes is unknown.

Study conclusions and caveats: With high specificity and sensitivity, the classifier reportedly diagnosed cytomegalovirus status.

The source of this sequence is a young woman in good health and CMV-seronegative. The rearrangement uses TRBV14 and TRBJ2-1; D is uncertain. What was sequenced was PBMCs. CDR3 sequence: CASSQVGFSSYNEQFF. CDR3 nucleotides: TGTGCCAGCAGCCAAGTCGGGTTTAGCTCCTACAATGAGCAGTTCTTC.